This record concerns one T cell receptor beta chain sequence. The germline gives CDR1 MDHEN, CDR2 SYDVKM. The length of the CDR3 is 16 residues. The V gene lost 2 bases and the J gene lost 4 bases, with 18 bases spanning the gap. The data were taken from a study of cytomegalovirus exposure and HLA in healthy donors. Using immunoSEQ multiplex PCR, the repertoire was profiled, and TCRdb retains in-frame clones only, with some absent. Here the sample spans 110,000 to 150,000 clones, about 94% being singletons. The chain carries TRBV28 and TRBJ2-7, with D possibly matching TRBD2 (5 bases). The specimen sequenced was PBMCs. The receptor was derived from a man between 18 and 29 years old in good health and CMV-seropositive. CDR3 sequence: CASSLVLIGSGYEQYF. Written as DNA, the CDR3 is TGTGCCAGCAGTTTAGTATTAATAGGGAGTGGGTACGAGCAGTACTTC.